This T cell receptor beta chain stems from a study of response to subunit inactivated influenza vaccine. Study findings and constraints: There was a suggestion from the authors that each seasonal influenza vaccination recruits few new T cells.

Details on this clonotype: Antigen unknown.

TCRdb reanalysed the RT-PCR reads using MiXCR and keeps one entry per CDR3 protein. Of about 570,000 distinct CDR3 sequences detected, 12% appear once; the ten largest clones hold roughly 10%. The CDR3 is 14 amino acids. Per germline, CDR1 SGHVS and CDR2 FQNEAQ. Between the trimmed V and J ends, which lost 1 base and 2 bases, there was a span of 9 bases. The chain employs TRBV7-8 and TRBJ2-7; D may match TRBD1 or TRBD2 (5 bases each). The sample in question was PBMCs from blood, obtained on the day of vaccination. The source of this sequence is a man aged 45-65 years who received an inactivated influenza vaccine. CDR3 protein: CASSLVPGPYEQYF. The CDR3 region has the DNA TGTGCCAGCAGCTTAGTCCCGGGACCCTACGAGCAGTACTTC.